What follows are 18 T cell receptor beta chains derived from one specimen sequenced in a study of cytomegalovirus exposure and HLA in healthy donors. PCR employed 60 Vbeta and 13 Jbeta primers. The assay was immunoSEQ multiplex PCR, and TCRdb's table has in-frame clones only and misses some. The profile shows about 180,000 clones, more than 75% of them singletons. The sample comprised PBMCs. These receptors all come from a man aged 40-49 years in good health and CMV-seronegative.

V is TRBV7-9 and J is TRBJ1-1; 7 bases align to TRBD1. Germline V CDR1 and CDR2: SEHNR, FQNEAQ (reference sequence). The CDR3 length is 15 residues. J gave up 1 base and V 2 bases, and 4 bases lay outside the gene matches. CDR3 sequence (DNA): TGTGCCAGCAGCTTACCGACAGGGACGAACACTGAAGCTTTCTTT. Protein: CASSLPTGTNTEAFF. Full variable domain (rest looked up from reference TRBV7-9 and TRBJ1-1): DTGVSQNPRHKITKRGQNVTFRCDPISEHNRLYWYRQTLGQGPEFLTYFQNEAQLEKSRLLSDRFSAERPKGSFSTLEIQRTEQGDSAMYLCASSLPTGTNTEAFFGQGTRLTVV.

The chain recombines TRBV28 with TRBJ2-5, with 9 bases lining up with TRBD2. The DNA end favors TRBJ2-7, so the J call may be wrong. CDR1 is MDHEN and CDR2 is SYDVKM in the germline V gene. The CDR3 is made up of 14 amino acids. CDR3 DNA: TGTGCCAGCCGTAGCGGGGGTACATCCTACGAGCAGTACTTC. Translation gives CASRSGGTSYEQYF.

The J gene is TRBJ2-2, the V gene TRBV27, with 12 bases that match TRBD2. The trim removed 11 bases at V and 4 bases at J, leaving 5 bases unmatched. Per the germline V gene, CDR1 is MNHEY and CDR2 is SMNVEV (reference sequence). The CDR3 covers 14 residues. CDR3 in amino acids: CAATGLAGTGELFF. The CDR3 DNA follows: TGTGCCGCAACGGGACTAGCGGGCACCGGGGAGCTGTTTTTT.

This rearrangement joins TRBV7-3 to TRBJ2-3; 7 bases align to TRBD2. The CDR3 consists of 15 residues. The germline V gene has CDR1 SGHTA and CDR2 FQGTGA. J lost 6 bases, V lost 4 bases, and 10 bases had no gene match. CDR3 bases: TGTGCCAGCAGCTATGGTGCGGGAGCCCAGGATACGCAGTATTTT. Translated, it gives CASSYGAGAQDTQYF.

The chain uses TRBV14 and TRBJ1-1; a weak D match, TRBD1 (5 bases). V was clipped by 0 bases and J by 2 bases, with 7 bases between them. Per germline, CDR1 SGHDN and CDR2 FVKESK. The CDR3 is 14 residues long. The CDR3 loop is CASSQETVNTEAFF. Written as DNA, the CDR3 is TGTGCCAGCAGCCAAGAGACAGTAAACACTGAAGCTTTCTTT.

The CDR3 region is CATSSGRSGNTIYF. In DNA form, the CDR3 reads TGTGCCACCAGCAGTGGGAGATCCGGAAACACCATATATTTT. The rearrangement joins TRBV15 to TRBJ1-3; no reliable D call. V was trimmed by 3 bases and J by 4 bases, leaving 10 bases between them. Per germline, CDR1 LNHNV and CDR2 YYDKDF (reference sequence). This CDR3 contains 14 residues. The variable domain in full, with the rest retrieved from reference TRBV15 and TRBJ1-3, is DAMVIQNPRYQVTQFGKPVTLSCSQTLNHNVMYWYQQKSSQAPKLLFHYYDKDFNNEADTPDNFQSRRPNTSFCFLDIRSPGLGDTAMYLCATSSGRSGNTIYFGEGSWLTVV.

The V gene is TRBV7-9, the J gene TRBJ2-3; 9 nucleotides align to TRBD1. Germline trimming cut 2 bases from V and 3 bases from J; bases unmatched to any gene: 6. CDR3 length: 16 residues. Looked up from germline, CDR1 is SEHNR and CDR2 is FQNEAQ (reference sequence). CDR3 region: CASSLSRTGVTDTQYF. CDR3 nucleotide sequence: TGTGCCAGCAGCTTAAGTCGGACAGGGGTAACAGATACGCAGTATTTT.

The chain uses TRBV11-2 and TRBJ2-5; 9 nucleotides agree with TRBD1. CDR1 and CDR2 (germline): SGHAT, FQNNGV. The CDR3 is 17 residues long. The V segment lost 4 bases and the J segment 4 bases; nucleotides outside the gene matches: 13. This chain's CDR3 is CASSSGTGSVRVETQYF. The CDR3 DNA reads as TGTGCCAGCAGCTCGGGGACAGGGTCGGTTAGAGTAGAGACCCAGTACTTC.

CDR3 in amino acids: CASSQGTRQETQYF. CDR3 in DNA: TGTGCCAGCAGCCAAGGGACTCGACAAGAGACCCAGTACTTC. The chain is built from TRBV7-9 and TRBJ2-5, with D maybe TRBD2 (6 bases). Per germline, CDR1 SEHNR and CDR2 FQNEAQ (reference sequence). There are 14 residues in the CDR3. Trimming cost V 5 bases and J 2 bases, with 12 bases left between them.

This clone was picked up a small number of times. This chain's CDR3 is CSVRNGGTEAFF. CDR3 sequence (DNA): TGCAGCGTCCGAAACGGGGGGACTGAAGCTTTCTTT. The rearrangement uses TRBV29-1 and TRBJ1-1, with TRBD1 as a possible D gene (5 bases). Trimming pared 6 bases from V and 5 bases from J, leaving 13 bases between. This CDR3 spans 12 amino acids. Germline CDR1 reads SQVTM; CDR2 reads ANQGSEA.

The gene calls are TRBV4-3 and TRBJ2-2; 9 nucleotides match TRBD2. Germline values: CDR1 LGHNA, CDR2 YSLEER. The CDR3 runs 18 residues. V shed 1 base and J 1 base; nucleotides not matched to a gene: 7. Written as DNA, the CDR3 is TGCGCCAGCAGCCAAGGGAGTCAAGCGGGAGGGAACACCGGGGAGCTGTTTTTT. Its protein product is CASSQGSQAGGNTGELFF.

The table lists this clone with a count of one. The CDR3 coding sequence is TGTGCCTGGGGAAGGGGGGAGACCCAGTACTTC. Its protein product is CAWGRGETQYF. The chain recombines TRBV30 with TRBJ2-5; perhaps TRBD1 as D (6 bases). The CDR3 loop spans 11 amino acids. Germline values: CDR1 GTSNPN, CDR2 SVGIG (reference sequence). The V and J ends lost 5 bases and 5 bases respectively, with 9 bases between them.

The chain uses TRBV9 and TRBJ2-1; D gene uncertain. Germline V gene data show CDR1 as SGDLS and CDR2 as YYNGEE. Trimming stripped 2 bases from V and 6 bases from J, with 9 bases between. CDR3 length: 13 amino acids. The CDR3 region has the DNA TGTGCCAGCAGCGTCCTAGGTTCCAATGAGCAGTTCTTC. Translated: CASSVLGSNEQFF.

The chain uses TRBV28 and TRBJ1-4, with TRBD1 identical over 7 bases. Germline lookup yields CDR1 MDHEN and CDR2 SYDVKM. V lost 6 bases and J lost 3; bases outside the gene matches: 4. The CDR3 contains 14 residues. This chain's CDR3 is CASRTGIPNEKLFF. The CDR3 nucleotides read TGTGCCAGCAGGACAGGGATTCCTAATGAAAAACTGTTTTTT. The full variable domain, its missing parts supplied by reference TRBV28 and TRBJ1-4, is DVKVTQSSRYLVKRTGEKVFLECVQDMDHENMFWYRQDPGLGLRLIYFSYDVKMKEKGDIPEGYSVSREKKERFSLILESASTNQTSMYLCASRTGIPNEKLFFGSGTQLSVL.

J is TRBJ2-6 and V is TRBV7-2; 10 bases line up with TRBD1. V lost 5 bases and J lost 3; bases outside the gene matches: 13. The CDR3 totals 19 residues. Germline V gene sequence: CDR1 SGHTA, CDR2 FQGNSA. The CDR3 region is CASSPWDRGSFGGANVLTF. The CDR3 region has the DNA TGTGCCAGCAGCCCCTGGGACAGGGGTTCTTTTGGTGGGGCCAACGTCCTGACTTTC.

The sample holds a few counts of this clone. The chain employs TRBV28 and TRBJ2-7, with 8 bases identical to TRBD1. J gave up 5 bases and V 3 bases, and 9 bases lay outside the gene matches. This CDR3 comprises 15 residues. Per the germline V gene, CDR1 is MDHEN and CDR2 is SYDVKM. CDR3 amino acids: CASSLIQRQGHEQYF. The CDR3 DNA sequence: TGTGCCAGCAGTTTGATTCAAAGACAGGGGCACGAGCAGTACTTC. Supplemented by reference TRBV28 and TRBJ2-7, the full variable domain reads DVKVTQSSRYLVKRTGEKVFLECVQDMDHENMFWYRQDPGLGLRLIYFSYDVKMKEKGDIPEGYSVSREKKERFSLILESASTNQTSMYLCASSLIQRQGHEQYFGPGTRLTVT.

This chain's CDR3 is CASSRFRGPQETQYF. CDR3 in DNA: TGTGCCAGCTCACGCTTCAGGGGGCCGCAAGAGACCCAGTACTTC. The chain recombines TRBV18 with TRBJ2-5, with TRBD1 matching over 8 bases. V shed 4 bases and J 2 bases; nucleotides not matched to a gene: 6. Germline values: CDR1 KGHSH, CDR2 LQKENI. CDR3 length equals 15 residues. The full variable domain, in which reference TRBV18 and TRBJ2-5 provide the parts outside the CDR3, is NAGVMQNPRHLVRRRGQEARLRCSPMKGHSHVYWYRQLPEEGLKFMVYLQKENIIDESGMPKERFSAEFPKEGPSILRIQQVVRGDSAAYFCASSRFRGPQETQYFGPGTRLLVL.

CDR3 DNA: TGTGCCAGCAGTTTAGGTGCGGGAACGTACAATGAGCAGTTCTTC. Its protein product is CASSLGAGTYNEQFF. This chain links TRBV27 with TRBJ2-1; the D gene is possibly TRBD2 (6 bases). The germline V gene encodes CDR1 MNHEY and CDR2 SMNVEV (reference sequence). V gave up 2 bases and J gave up 4 bases, with 12 bases separating them. The CDR3 length is 15 residues.